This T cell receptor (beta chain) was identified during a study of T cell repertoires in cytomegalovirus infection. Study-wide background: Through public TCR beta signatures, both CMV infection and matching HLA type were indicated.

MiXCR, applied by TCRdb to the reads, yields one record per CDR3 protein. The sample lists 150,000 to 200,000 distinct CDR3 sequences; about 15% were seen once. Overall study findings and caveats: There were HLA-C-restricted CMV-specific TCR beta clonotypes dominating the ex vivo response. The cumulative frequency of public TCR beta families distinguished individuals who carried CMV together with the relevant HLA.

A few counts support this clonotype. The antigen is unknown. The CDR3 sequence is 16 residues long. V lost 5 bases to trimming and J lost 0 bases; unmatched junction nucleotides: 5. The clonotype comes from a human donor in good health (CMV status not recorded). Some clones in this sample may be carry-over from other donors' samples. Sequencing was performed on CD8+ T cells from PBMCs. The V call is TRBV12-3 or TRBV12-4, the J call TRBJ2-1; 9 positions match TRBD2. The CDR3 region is CASSPISGSSYNEQFF. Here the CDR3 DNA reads TGTGCCAGCAGTCCTATTAGCGGGAGCTCCTACAATGAGCAGTTCTTC.